This T cell receptor beta chain was retrieved from a study of blood T cell repertoires in COVID-19. This CDR3 is built from 10 residues. V was cut by 4 bases and J by 5 bases, with 3 bases left in between. Germline CDR1 is SGDLS and CDR2 is YYNGEE. The repertoire was sequenced with immunoSEQ multiplex PCR; TCRdb's copy has only in-frame clones and lacks some. Here the sample spans more than 300,000 clones, 85% to 90% being singletons. This chain joins TRBV9 and TRBJ1-2; unclear D gene. This TCR was sampled from a woman under 30 who had recovered from COVID-19. Sequenced: PBMCs or T cells enriched from blood (not recorded which). The CDR3 region has the DNA TGTGCCAGCAGCACTTATGGCTACACCTTC. The encoded protein is CASSTYGYTF.